A selection of T cell receptor beta chains follows, all from one sample in a study of OX40 agonist ivuxolimab in advanced cancers. Profiling relied on immunoSEQ multiplex PCR, and the TCRdb table lists in-frame clones only, not all of them. The data contain roughly 22,000 clones, 80% to 90% of them singletons. The sequenced sample was CD4+ or CD8+ T cells sorted from blood, obtained in a trial of the OX40 agonist ivuxolimab. All receptors come from an adult with an advanced solid tumor such as melanoma, head and neck, liver or kidney cancer. CDR3s include the opening cysteine and the closing phenylalanine or tryptophan. A D gene is named only where the DNA matches it firmly. The size of a clone is reported for some rows only, either as once, few or many, or as a class for expanded clones.

TGTGCTAGTGGTACCACAGGGGAGGTGAACACTGAAGCTTTCTTT,CASGTTGEVNTEAFF,TRBV12-5,TRBJ1-1,.,TRBD1
TGTGCCAGCAGCCCCAGGACAGGGCAGAGGTACAATGAGCAGTTCTTC,CASSPRTGQRYNEQFF,TRBV7-6,TRBJ2-1,.,TRBD1
TGTGCCAGCAGTTTATGGATTAGCGGGAGCTCCTACAATGAGCAGTTCTTC,CASSLWISGSSYNEQFF,TRBV28,TRBJ2-1,.,TRBD2
TGTGCCAGCAGTTGGACACTCTACGAGCAGTACTTC,CASSWTLYEQYF,TRBV28,TRBJ2-7,.,.
TGTGCCAGCAGCCGGGGGGGGAAACCCTACGAGCAGTACTTC,CASSRGGKPYEQYF,TRBV2,TRBJ2-7,.,TRBD2
TGTGCCCTTAGCGACGGGGGCGGTTATGGCTACACCTTC,CALSDGGGYGYTF,TRBV28,TRBJ1-2,.,.
TGTGCCACCAGCATAGACAGGAACTCATCACCCCTCCACTTT,CATSIDRNSSPLHF,TRBV15,TRBJ1-6,.,.
TGTGCCAGCAGCACCGTCAGTTGGAGGACAGATACGCAGTATTTT,CASSTVSWRTDTQYF,TRBV11-3,TRBJ2-3,.,.
TGTGCCAGCAGTCTCATCAGGGGGACAATAGAGACCCAGTACTTC,CASSLIRGTIETQYF,TRBV28,TRBJ2-5,.,TRBD1
TGTGCCAGCAGTTTTCAGGGGTCCTTAAGGTACACTGAAGCTTTCTTT,CASSFQGSLRYTEAFF,TRBV27,TRBJ1-1,.,.
TGTGCCTCGGGGAGGGCAGCCAGCACAGATACGCAGTATTTT,CASGRAASTDTQYF,TRBV19,TRBJ2-3,.,TRBD2
TGTGCCAGCAGCTATAGGGTGGGGGGGCACACTGAAGCTTTCTTT,CASSYRVGGHTEAFF,TRBV7-6,TRBJ1-1,.,.
TGTGCCAGCAGGAGTGGGGCCGACAATGAGCAGTTCTTC,CASRSGADNEQFF,TRBV11-3,TRBJ2-1,.,.
TGTGCCAGCAGTTTAGCACCAGACCCCTACGAGCAGTACTTC,CASSLAPDPYEQYF,TRBV28,TRBJ2-7,.,.
TGTGCCAGCAGCCCCCGGGACAGGGGGCGGGAGACCCAGTACTTC,CASSPRDRGRETQYF,TRBV14,TRBJ2-5,once,TRBD1
TGTGCCAGCAGTTTAAACGGGAATACCTACTCTGGAAACACCATATATTTT,CASSLNGNTYSGNTIYF,TRBV27,TRBJ1-3,.,.
TGTGCCAGCAGCTTAGTCGGGAGGCGGACTAGGACAGATACGCAGTATTTT,CASSLVGRRTRTDTQYF,TRBV11-1,TRBJ2-3,.,TRBD2
TGTGCCAGTAGTATAGGGGGGATTGTTCAGCCCCAGCATTTT,CASSIGGIVQPQHF,TRBV19,TRBJ1-5,.,.
TGCGCCAGCAGCCAGTTCGACGCTACGCAGTATTTT,CASSQFDATQYF,TRBV4-1,TRBJ2-3,.,.
TGTGCCAGCAGCTTAGATTGGGGTTTCCGCACAGATACGCAGTATTTT,CASSLDWGFRTDTQYF,TRBV7-6,TRBJ2-3,.,.
TGTGCCACCAGCAGAGATAACGGGAACCGATACCCCTACGAGCAGTACTTC,CATSRDNGNRYPYEQYF,TRBV15,TRBJ2-7,.,.
TGTGCCAGCAGCCCGGAGTTTAGGGGCGGCTATGGCTACACCTTC,CASSPEFRGGYGYTF,TRBV7-9,TRBJ1-2,.,.
TGTGCCAGCAGCTTATGGACTAGCGGGAGCTCCTACGAGCAGTACTTC,CASSLWTSGSSYEQYF,TRBV11-3,TRBJ2-7,.,TRBD2
TGTGCCAGTAGTATTACGGGGGGGGGCACTGAAGCTTTCTTT,CASSITGGGTEAFF,TRBV19,TRBJ1-1,.,.
TGTGCCAGCAGCTTAGCGGGGAGAGTTTTCCAAGAGACCCAGTACTTC,CASSLAGRVFQETQYF,TRBV7-8,TRBJ2-5,.,.
TGTGCCAGCAGCGTAGCCCCACTAGCGGACCTGGGGGAGCTGTTTTTT,CASSVAPLADLGELFF,TRBV9,TRBJ2-2,once,TRBD2
TGCAGAACTCAAAGGAGCACAGATACGCAGTATTTT,CRTQRSTDTQYF,TRBV29-1,TRBJ2-3,once,.
TGTGCCAGCACGGCCTATGGCTACACCTTC,CASTAYGYTF,TRBV27,TRBJ1-2,few,.
TGTGCCAGCAGCCCTGAAAGGGGGCTCGATGAGCAGTTCTTC,CASSPERGLDEQFF,TRBV7-9,TRBJ2-1,.,TRBD1
TGTGCCAGCAGTCCCGGGACACTTGAAGCTTTCTTT,CASSPGTLEAFF,TRBV28,TRBJ1-1,.,.
TGTGCCAGCTCTGATCCCTACGCCCGGGACAGGGGGGTTGAGACCCAGTACTTC,CASSDPYARDRGVETQYF,TRBV14,TRBJ2-5,.,TRBD1
TGTGCCTGGAGTTTCTTGGGAGGGAACACTGAAGCTTTCTTT,CAWSFLGGNTEAFF,TRBV30,TRBJ1-1,few,.
TGTGCCAGCAGTTACTCCAGCACAGATACGCAGTATTTT,CASSYSSTDTQYF,TRBV6-5,TRBJ2-3,.,.
TGTGCCAGCAGTTCCCAGGTAATATCCTACAATGAGCAGTTCTTC,CASSSQVISYNEQFF,TRBV6-1,TRBJ2-1,.,.
TGCGCCAGCAGCCAAGAAACAGGGGGCTGGAATGAGCAGTTCTTC,CASSQETGGWNEQFF,TRBV4-3,TRBJ2-1,.,TRBD1
TGCGCCAGCAGCCAAGCACAGGGCGTGTGGGCAGCTTTCTTT,CASSQAQGVWAAFF,TRBV4-1,TRBJ1-1,.,.
TGTGCCAGCAGCCAAGTAGTGACCTACGAGCAGTACTTC,CASSQVVTYEQYF,TRBV4-2,TRBJ2-7,.,.